This TCR beta chain was sequenced in a study of T-cell reconstitution after alpha-beta-depleted transplantation in children. There are a few counts of this clonotype. Unique molecular identifiers tagged the TCRbeta library. TCRdb redid the calling of the PCR reads with MiXCR, one entry per CDR3 protein. The sample shows tens of thousands of distinct CDR3 sequences, 5.8% of them seen only once. Germline-derived CDR1 and CDR2 are SNHLY and FYNNEI. The CDR3 totals 15 residues. V was pared by 2 bases and J by 1 base, with 11 bases between. The gene calls are TRBV2 and TRBJ1-1; D not certain. The sample in question was PBMCs, mostly from graft donor cells, obtained 60 days after TCRalphabeta/CD19-depleted stem cell transplant. This clonotype was sampled from a female patient under 10 years old who had a stem cell transplant for aplastic anemia, so the T cells may come from the graft donor. CDR3 sequence reads: CASSEWKAGNTEAFF. In nucleotides, the CDR3 is TGTGCCAGCAGTGAATGGAAGGCAGGGAACACTGAAGCTTTCTTT.